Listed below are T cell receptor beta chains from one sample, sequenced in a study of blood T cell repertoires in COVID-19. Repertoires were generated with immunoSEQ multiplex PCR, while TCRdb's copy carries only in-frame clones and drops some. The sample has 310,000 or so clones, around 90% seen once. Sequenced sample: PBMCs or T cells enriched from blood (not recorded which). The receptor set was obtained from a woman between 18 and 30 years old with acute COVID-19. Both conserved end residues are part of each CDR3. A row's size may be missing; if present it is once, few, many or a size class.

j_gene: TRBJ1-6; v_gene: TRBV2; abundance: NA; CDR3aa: CASSVTGHNSPLHF
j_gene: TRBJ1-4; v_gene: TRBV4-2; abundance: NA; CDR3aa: CASSQDRGPREKLFF
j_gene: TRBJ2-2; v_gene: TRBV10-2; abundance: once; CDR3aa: CASSDRVYTGELFF
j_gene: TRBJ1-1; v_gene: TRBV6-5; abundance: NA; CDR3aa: CASSLAGQVNTEAFF
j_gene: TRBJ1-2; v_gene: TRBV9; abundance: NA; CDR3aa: CASRSGRTGHGYTF
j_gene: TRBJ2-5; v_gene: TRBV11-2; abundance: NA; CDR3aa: CASRASGRGPETQYF
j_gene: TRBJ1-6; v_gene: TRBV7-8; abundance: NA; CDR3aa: CASSSDRGNSPLHF
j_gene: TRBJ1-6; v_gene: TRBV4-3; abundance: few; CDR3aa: CASSVMGTENSPLHF
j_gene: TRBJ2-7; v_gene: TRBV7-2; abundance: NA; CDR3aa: CASSSAGTPYEQYF
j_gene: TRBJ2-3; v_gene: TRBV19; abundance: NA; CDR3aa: CASSIRRELTDTQYF
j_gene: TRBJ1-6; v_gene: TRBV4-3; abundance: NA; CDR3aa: CASSQSSSVHSPLHF
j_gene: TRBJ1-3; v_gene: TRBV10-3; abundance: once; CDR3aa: CAISDRGSTGNTIYF
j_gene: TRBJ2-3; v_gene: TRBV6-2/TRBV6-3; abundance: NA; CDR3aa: CASSYSRGFRATDTQYF
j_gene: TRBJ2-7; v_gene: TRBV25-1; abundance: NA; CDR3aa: CASRDNYSYEQYF
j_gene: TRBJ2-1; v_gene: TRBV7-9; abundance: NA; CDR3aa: CASSREAGAKYNEQFF
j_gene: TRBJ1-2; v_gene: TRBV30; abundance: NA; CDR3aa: CAWSKQTRAPYGYTF
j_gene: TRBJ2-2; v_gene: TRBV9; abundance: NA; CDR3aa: CASSPRNRGSGELFF
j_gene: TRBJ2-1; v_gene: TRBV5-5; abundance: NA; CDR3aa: CASSSSPGQGNNEQFF
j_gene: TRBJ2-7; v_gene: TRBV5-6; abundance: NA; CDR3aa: CASSWPGQGTYEQYF
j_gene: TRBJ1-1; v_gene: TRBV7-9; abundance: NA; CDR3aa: CASSGQGMAEAFF
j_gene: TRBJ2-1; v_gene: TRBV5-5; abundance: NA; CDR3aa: CASSLVGDRGGGNEQFF
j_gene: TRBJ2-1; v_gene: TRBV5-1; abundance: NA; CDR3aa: CASSFTSGSYNEQFF
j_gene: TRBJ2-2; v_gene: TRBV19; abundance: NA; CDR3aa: CASSIQREDIGELFF
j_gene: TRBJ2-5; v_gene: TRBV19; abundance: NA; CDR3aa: CASRAGLAGETGETQYF
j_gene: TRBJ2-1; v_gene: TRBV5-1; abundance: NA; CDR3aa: CASSLGLAEYNEQFF
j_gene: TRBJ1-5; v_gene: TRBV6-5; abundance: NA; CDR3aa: CASSDRGKGNQPQHF
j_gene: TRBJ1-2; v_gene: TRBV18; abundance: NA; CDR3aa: CASSQSRDRMVGGYTF
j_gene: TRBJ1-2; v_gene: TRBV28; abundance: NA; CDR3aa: CASSFYGTGNGYTF
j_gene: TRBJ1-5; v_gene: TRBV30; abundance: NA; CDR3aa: CAWSTGTGDQPQHF
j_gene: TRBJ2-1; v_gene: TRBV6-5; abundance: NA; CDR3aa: CASSYGVGGNEQFF
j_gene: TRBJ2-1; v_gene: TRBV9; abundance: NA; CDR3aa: CASSAPGDTQNNEQFF
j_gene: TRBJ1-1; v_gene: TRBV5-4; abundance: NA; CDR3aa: CASSLVGALGTEAFF
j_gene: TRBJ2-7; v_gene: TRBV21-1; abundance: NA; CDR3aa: CASSLIGQAPYEQYF
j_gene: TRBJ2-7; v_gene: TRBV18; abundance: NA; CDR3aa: CASSHKTGTYEQYF
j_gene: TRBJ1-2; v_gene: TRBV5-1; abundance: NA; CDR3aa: CASSFGLEHGYTF
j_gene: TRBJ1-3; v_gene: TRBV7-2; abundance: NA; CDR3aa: CASSLDGTGPGNTIYF
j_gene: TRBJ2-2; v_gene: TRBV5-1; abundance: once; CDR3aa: CASSQGRLVGTGHTGELFF
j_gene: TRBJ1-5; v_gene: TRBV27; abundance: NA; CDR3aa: CASSGRQRDQPQHF
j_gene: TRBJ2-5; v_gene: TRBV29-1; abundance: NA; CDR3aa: CSVLSGSTRETQYF
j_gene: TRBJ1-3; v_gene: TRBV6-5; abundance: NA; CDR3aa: CASSYGGGSRENTIYF
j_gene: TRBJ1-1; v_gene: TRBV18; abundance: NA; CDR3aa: CASSNPGRGNTEAFF
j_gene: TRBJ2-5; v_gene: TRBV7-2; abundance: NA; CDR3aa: CASSWGSGTQETQYF
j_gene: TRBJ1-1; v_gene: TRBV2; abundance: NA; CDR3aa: CASSDTGTEAFF
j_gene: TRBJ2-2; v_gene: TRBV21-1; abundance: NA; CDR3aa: CASSPGLEVAGELFF
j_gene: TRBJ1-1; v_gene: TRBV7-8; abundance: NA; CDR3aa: CASSVHRESEAFF
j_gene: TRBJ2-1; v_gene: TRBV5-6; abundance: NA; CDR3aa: CASSLVYSSYNEQFF
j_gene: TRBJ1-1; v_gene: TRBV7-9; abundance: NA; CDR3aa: CASSGPGQGTEAFF
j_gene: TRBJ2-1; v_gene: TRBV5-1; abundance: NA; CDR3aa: CASSLEQGFEYNEQFF
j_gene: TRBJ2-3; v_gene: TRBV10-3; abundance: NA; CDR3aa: CAISKGLAGVADTQYF
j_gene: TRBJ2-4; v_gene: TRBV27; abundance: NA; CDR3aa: CASSSRTGVKNIQYF
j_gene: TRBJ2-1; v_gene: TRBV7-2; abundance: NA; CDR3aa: CASNGRDYNEQFF
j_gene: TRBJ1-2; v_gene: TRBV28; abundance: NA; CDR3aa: CASRSGGNYGYTF
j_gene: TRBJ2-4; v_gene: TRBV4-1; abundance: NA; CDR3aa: CASSQGLAGDLLAKNIQYF
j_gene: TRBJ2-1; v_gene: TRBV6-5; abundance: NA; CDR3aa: CASSRLAELYNEQFF
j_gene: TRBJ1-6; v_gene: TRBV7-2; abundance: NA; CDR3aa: CASSLAQSVLPLHF
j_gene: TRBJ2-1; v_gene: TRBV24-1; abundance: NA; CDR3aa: CATSDSGRAHRNEQFF